The present T cell receptor beta chain was sequenced within a study of regulatory T cells in long-lasting Graves disease. The CDR3 spans 14 residues. The junction had 3 bases not matched to a gene; V was cut back by 4 bases and J by 2 bases. Germline assignment: CDR1 SNHLY and CDR2 FYNNEI. Libraries of TCR beta came from iRepertoire HTBI primers plus Arm-PCR of CDR3 regions. In the study's own analysis: Across samples, 50 to 65 TRBV and some 14 TRBJ segments were found. TCRdb analysed the multiplex PCR reads with MiXCR anew, one entry per CDR3 protein. What appears here as the V and J calls and clone size reflects TCRdb's work, not the paper's. The sample records hundreds of thousands of distinct CDR3 sequences, around 17% being singletons. Time point noted: newly diagnosed GD, antithyroid drugs for less than 3 months. With RNA extracted from PBMCs as input, the TCR library was made. Findings of the study overall: Favored gene segments in persistent disease were TRBV28, TRBJ1-2 and TRBJ2-5. Persistent Graves' cases showed lower TCR diversity than newly diagnosed cases. Possibly, too few samples lowered accuracy.

This clonotype was counted ten times or more. Its matching antigen is unknown. This sample also belongs to another study, concerning T cells in Graves' hyperthyroidism and ophthalmopathy.

The input for sequencing was peripheral blood mononuclear cells (PBMCs), taken at new diagnosis, from a patient treated with antithyroid drugs. The genes are TRBV2 and TRBJ2-7; 9 bases agree with TRBD1. The TCR comes from a woman younger than 45 with Graves disease. CDR3 nucleotide sequence: TGTGCCAGCAGTGTTGGACAGGGGACCTACGAGCAGTACTTC. It codes for CASSVGQGTYEQYF.